The present T cell receptor (beta chain) was sequenced within a study of cytomegalovirus exposure and HLA in healthy donors. Study-wide background: Findings of an earlier analysis included roughly 120 million unique TCR beta sequences from roughly 190 million T cells.

Primers for the PCR totalled 60 Vbeta and 13 Jbeta. Clones were sequenced by immunoSEQ multiplex PCR, and TCRdb holds only the in-frame ones, with some missing. The table shows about 120,000 clones, with 17% occurring only once. The germline V gene encodes CDR1 MNHEY and CDR2 SVGAGI. This CDR3 spans 15 amino acids. V gave up 7 bases and J gave up 4 bases; unmatched junction bases: 12. Of note for this clone: The antigen is not known.

At collection, donors were nominally healthy, but unrecorded immune exposures were probable. General observations from the study: Sequence variants that were highly shared formed a cluster that was likely a sequencing artifact.

The sequenced sample was PBMCs. This receptor was identified in a female donor in good health and CMV-seropositive. The rearrangement uses TRBV6-5 and TRBJ1-2, with 7 bases aligning to TRBD1. The CDR3 protein is CASTMIGQARYGYTF. In nucleotides, the CDR3 is TGTGCCAGCACCATGATCGGACAGGCTCGCTATGGCTACACCTTC.